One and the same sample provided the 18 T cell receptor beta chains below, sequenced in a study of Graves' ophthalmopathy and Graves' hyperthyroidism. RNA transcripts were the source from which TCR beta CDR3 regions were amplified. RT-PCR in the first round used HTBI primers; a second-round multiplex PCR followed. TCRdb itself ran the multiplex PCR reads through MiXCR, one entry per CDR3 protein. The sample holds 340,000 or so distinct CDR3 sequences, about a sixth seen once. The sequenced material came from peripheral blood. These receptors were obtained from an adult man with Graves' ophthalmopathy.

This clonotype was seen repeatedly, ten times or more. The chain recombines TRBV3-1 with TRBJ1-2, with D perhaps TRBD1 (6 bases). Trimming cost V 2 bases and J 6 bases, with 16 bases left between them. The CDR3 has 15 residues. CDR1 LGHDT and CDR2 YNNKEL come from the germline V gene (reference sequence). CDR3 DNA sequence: TGTGCCAGCAGCCAAAGTACGAACAGGGAGCATGGCTACACCTTC. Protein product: CASSQSTNREHGYTF.

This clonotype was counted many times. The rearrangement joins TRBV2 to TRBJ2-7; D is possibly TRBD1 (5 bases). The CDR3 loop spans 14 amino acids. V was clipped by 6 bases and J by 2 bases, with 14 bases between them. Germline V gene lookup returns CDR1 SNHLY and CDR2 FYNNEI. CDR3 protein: CASRVQAPAYEQYF. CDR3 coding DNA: TGTGCCAGCAGGGTACAGGCCCCAGCCTACGAGCAGTACTTC.

CDR3 nucleotides: TGTGCCAGCAGCTTTAGTGGGGGACAGGGGCTGAACGAGCAGTACTTC. Translating it yields CASSFSGGQGLNEQYF. V and J are TRBV11-1 and TRBJ2-7, with 10 bases matching TRBD1. Germline V CDR1 and CDR2: SGHAT, FQDESV (reference sequence). V lost 3 bases to trimming and J lost 5 bases; unmatched junction nucleotides: 10. The CDR3 extends over 16 amino acids.

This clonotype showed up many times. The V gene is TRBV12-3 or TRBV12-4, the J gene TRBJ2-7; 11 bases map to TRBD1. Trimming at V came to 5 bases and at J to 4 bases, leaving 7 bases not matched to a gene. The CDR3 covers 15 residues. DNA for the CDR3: TGTGCCAGCAGTACAGGACAGGGGGCGTCTTACGAGCAGTACTTC. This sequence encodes CASSTGQGASYEQYF.

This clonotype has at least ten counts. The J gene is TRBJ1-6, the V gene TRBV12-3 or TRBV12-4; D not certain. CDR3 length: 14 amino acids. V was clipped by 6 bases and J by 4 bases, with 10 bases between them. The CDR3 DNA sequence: TGTGCCAGCAGCCCGAGTGGATATAATTCACCCCTCCACTTT. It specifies CASSPSGYNSPLHF.

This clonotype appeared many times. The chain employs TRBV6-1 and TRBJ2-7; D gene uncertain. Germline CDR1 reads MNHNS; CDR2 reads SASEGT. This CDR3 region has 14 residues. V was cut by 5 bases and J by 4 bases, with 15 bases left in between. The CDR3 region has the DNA TGTGCCAGCAGTCTAAAAGGGCCGGCTTACGAGCAGTACTTC. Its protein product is CASSLKGPAYEQYF.

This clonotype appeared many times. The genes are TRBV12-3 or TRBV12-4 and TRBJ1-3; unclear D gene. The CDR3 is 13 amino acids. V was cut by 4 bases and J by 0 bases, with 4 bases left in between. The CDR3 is CASSSSSGNTIYF. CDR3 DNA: TGTGCCAGCAGTTCGAGCTCTGGAAACACCATATATTTT.

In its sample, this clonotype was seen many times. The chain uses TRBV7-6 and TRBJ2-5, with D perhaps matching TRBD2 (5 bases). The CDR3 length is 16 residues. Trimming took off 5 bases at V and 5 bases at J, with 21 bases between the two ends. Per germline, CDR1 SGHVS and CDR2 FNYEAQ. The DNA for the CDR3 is TGTGCCAGCAGCCCCCAAGGACTTCCCGGTGGCGAGACCCAGTACTTC. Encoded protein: CASSPQGLPGGETQYF.

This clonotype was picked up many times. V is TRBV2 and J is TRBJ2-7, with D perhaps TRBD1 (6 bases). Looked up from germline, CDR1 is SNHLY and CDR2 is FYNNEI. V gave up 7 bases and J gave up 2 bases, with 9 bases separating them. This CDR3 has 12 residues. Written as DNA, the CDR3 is TGTGCCAGCATGGGACAACCCTACGAGCAGTACTTC. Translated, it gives CASMGQPYEQYF.

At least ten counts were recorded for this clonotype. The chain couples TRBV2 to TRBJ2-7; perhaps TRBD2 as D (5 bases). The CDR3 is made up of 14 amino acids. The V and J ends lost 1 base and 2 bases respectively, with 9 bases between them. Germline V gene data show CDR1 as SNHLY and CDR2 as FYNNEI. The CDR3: CASSEVRTPYEQYF. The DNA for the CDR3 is TGTGCCAGCAGTGAAGTCAGGACTCCCTACGAGCAGTACTTC.

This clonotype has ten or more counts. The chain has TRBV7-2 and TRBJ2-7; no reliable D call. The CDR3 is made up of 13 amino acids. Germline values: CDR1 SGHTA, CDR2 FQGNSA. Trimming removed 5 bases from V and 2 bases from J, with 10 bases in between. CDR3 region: CASSPRAPYEQYF. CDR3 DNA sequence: TGTGCCAGCAGCCCTAGGGCCCCCTACGAGCAGTACTTC.

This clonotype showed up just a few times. The CDR3 loop reads CSARKGLVQHEQYF. The CDR3 bases are TGCAGTGCTCGGAAGGGACTAGTTCAGCACGAGCAGTACTTC. The rearrangement joins TRBV20-1 to TRBJ2-7; 8 positions match TRBD2. This CDR3 spans 14 amino acids. V was clipped by 5 bases and J by 5 bases; unmatched bases: 11. The germline gives CDR1 DFQATT, CDR2 SNEGSKA (reference sequence).

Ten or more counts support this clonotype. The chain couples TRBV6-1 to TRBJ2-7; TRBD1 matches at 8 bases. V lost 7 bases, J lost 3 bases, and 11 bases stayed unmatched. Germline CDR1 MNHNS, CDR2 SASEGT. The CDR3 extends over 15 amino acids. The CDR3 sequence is CASIEGQGGYYEQYF. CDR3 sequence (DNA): TGTGCCAGCATCGAAGGACAGGGAGGTTACTACGAGCAGTACTTC.

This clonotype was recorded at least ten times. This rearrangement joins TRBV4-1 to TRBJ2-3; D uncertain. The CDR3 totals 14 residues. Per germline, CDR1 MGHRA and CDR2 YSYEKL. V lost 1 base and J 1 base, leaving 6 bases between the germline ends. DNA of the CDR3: TGCGCCAGCAGCCAAGTATCAGGCACAGATACGCAGTATTTT. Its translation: CASSQVSGTDTQYF.

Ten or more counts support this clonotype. CDR3 sequence (DNA): TGTGCCAGCAGCTTAGCGGCTAGCGTGGAGACCCAGTACTTC. Residues: CASSLAASVETQYF. V usage is TRBV7-9 and J usage is TRBJ2-5, with TRBD2 as a possible D gene (6 bases). Germline CDR1 SEHNR, CDR2 FQNEAQ (reference sequence). V gave up 0 bases and J gave up 5 bases, with 10 bases separating them. The CDR3 runs 14 residues.

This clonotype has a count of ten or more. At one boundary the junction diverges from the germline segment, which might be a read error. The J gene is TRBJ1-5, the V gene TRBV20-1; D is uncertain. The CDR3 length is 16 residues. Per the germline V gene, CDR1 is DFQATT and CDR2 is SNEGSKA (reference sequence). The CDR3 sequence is CSASGRTRVSDQPQHF. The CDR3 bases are TGCAGTGCTAGCGGGAGGACTAGGGTTAGCGATCAGCCCCAGCATTTT.

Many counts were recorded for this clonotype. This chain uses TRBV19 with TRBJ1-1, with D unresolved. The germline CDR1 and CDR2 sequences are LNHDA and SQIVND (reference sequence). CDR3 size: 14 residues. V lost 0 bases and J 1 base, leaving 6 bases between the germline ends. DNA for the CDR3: TGTGCCAGTAGTATAGAATACGGGAACACTGAAGCTTTCTTT. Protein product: CASSIEYGNTEAFF. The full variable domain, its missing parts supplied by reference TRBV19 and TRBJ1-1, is DGGITQSPKYLFRKEGQNVTLSCEQNLNHDAMYWYRQDPGQGLRLIYYSQIVNDFQKGDIAEGYSVSREKKESFPLTVTSAQKNPTAFYLCASSIEYGNTEAFFGQGTRLTVV.

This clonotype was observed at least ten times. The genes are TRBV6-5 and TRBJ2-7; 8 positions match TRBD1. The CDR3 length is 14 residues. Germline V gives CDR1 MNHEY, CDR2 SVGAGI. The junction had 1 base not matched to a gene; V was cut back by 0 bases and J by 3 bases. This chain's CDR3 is CASSYSTGGYEQYF. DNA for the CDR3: TGTGCCAGCAGTTACTCAACAGGGGGCTACGAGCAGTACTTC.